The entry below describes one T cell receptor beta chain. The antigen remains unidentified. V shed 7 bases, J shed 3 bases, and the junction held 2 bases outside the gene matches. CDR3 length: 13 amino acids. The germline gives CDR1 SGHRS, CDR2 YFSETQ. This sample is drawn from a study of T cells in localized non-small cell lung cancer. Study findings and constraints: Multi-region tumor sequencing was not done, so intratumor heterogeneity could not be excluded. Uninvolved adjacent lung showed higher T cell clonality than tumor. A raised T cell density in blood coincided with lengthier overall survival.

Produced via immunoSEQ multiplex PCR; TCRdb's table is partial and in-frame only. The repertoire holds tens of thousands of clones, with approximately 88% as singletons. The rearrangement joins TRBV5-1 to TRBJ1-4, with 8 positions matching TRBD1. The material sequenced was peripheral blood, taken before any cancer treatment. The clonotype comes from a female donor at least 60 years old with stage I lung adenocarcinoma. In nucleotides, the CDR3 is TGCGCCAGCTCAGGGGGCTCTAATGAAAAACTGTTTTTT. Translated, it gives CASSGGSNEKLFF. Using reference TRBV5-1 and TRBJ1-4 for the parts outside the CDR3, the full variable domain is KAGVTQTPRYLIKTRGQQVTLSCSPISGHRSVSWYQQTPGQGLQFLFEYFSETQRNKGNFPGRFSGRQFSNSRSEMNVSTLELGDSALYLCASSGGSNEKLFFGSGTQLSVL.